The source of this T cell receptor (beta chain) is a study of CD8 T cells in ankylosing spondylitis. Germline lookup yields CDR1 LNHNV and CDR2 YYDKDF (reference sequence). The trim removed 5 bases at V and 3 bases at J, leaving 7 bases unmatched. The CDR3 covers 14 residues. There are a few counts of this clonotype. TCRdb reprocessed the 5' RACE reads with MiXCR, giving one entry per CDR3 protein. Altogether 150,000 to 200,000 distinct CDR3 sequences are present, about 13% being singletons, with the ten largest covering approximately 15%. The source of this sequence is a male donor with ankylosing spondylitis or in good health (not recorded which). The gene calls are TRBV15 and TRBJ2-7; TRBD1 agrees at 7 bases. The material sequenced was blood, either unsorted or a sorted T cell fraction (not recorded which). The CDR3 spells CATSPGQERYEQYF. The CDR3, as DNA: TGTGCCACCAGCCCTGGACAGGAACGCTACGAGCAGTACTTC.